Included here is one TCR beta chain sequence, with context. Its specificity is not known. This entry belongs to a study of cytomegalovirus exposure and HLA in healthy donors. Background on the study: Falling in the Caucasian-associated ancestry cluster were about four fifths of 398 genotyped donors.

Study findings and constraints: One cluster of highly shared sequence variants probably arose as a sequencing artifact. Later work showed greater clonal expansion in HLA-associated TCR beta chains than in equally common others.

Amplification used 60 Vbeta primers and 13 Jbeta primers. Produced via immunoSEQ multiplex PCR; TCRdb's table is partial and in-frame only. The sample lists around 160,000 clones; about 72% were seen once. The specimen sequenced was PBMCs. The origin of this receptor is a male donor in good health and CMV-seronegative.

For the CDR3, the DNA is TGTGCCAGCAGTTTATTCGGGCAGGGGGCGCATGAGCAGTACTTC. Translated, it gives CASSLFGQGAHEQYF. The chain is built from TRBV28 and TRBJ2-7; 8 positions match TRBD1. Germline V gives CDR1 MDHEN, CDR2 SYDVKM. The ends lost 1 base at V and 7 bases at J; junction bases unmatched: 9. The CDR3 has 15 residues. Full variable domain (outside the CDR3, taken from reference TRBV28 and TRBJ2-7): DVKVTQSSRYLVKRTGEKVFLECVQDMDHENMFWYRQDPGLGLRLIYFSYDVKMKEKGDIPEGYSVSREKKERFSLILESASTNQTSMYLCASSLFGQGAHEQYFGPGTRLTVT.